This T cell receptor (beta chain) was identified in a study of regulatory T cells in long-lasting Graves disease. This CDR3 comprises 14 residues. J lost 3 bases, V lost 6 bases, and 4 bases had no gene match. The germline gives CDR1 MRHNA, CDR2 SNTAGT. With iRepertoire HTBI primers and Arm-PCR of CDR3 regions, TCR beta libraries were built. TCRdb used MiXCR to reprocess the multiplex PCR reads, holding one entry per CDR3 protein. The sample contains some 340,000 distinct CDR3 sequences, more than 20% of which appear only once. This clonotype has at least ten counts. Regarding time point: persistent/refractory GD, antithyroid drugs over 5 years with positive TRAb. There was RNA extracted from PBMCs, and the TCR library was made from it.

The sample consisted of peripheral blood mononuclear cells (PBMCs), taken when the disease was refractory, from a patient treated with antithyroid drugs. The rearrangement uses TRBV6-4 and TRBJ2-2; 7 positions match TRBD2. The sequence derives from a woman aged 40 to 50 with Graves disease. The DNA of the CDR3 is TGTGCCAGCAGCCCCGGACTAGACACCGGGGAGCTGTTTTTT. Amino acid sequence: CASSPGLDTGELFF.